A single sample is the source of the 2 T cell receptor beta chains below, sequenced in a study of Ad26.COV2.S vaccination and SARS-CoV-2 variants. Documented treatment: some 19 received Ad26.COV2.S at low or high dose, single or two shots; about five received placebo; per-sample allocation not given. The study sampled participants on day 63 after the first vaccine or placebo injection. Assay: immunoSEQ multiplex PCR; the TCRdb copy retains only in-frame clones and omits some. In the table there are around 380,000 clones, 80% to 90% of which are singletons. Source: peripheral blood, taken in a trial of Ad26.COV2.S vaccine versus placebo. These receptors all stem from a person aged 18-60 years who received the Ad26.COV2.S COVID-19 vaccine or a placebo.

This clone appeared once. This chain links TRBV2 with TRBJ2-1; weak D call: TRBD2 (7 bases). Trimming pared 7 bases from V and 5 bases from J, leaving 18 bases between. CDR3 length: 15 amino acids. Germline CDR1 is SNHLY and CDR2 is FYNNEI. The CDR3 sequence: CASKPVRGANNEQFF. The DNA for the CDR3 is TGTGCCAGCAAGCCGGTCCGGGGGGCAAACAATGAGCAGTTCTTC.

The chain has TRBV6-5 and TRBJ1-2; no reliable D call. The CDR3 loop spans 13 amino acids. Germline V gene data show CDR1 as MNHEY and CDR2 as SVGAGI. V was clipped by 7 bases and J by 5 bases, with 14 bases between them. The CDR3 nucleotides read TGTGCCAGCATTAGGCTCGAGAATTATGGCTACACCTTC. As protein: CASIRLENYGYTF.